One and the same sample provided the 12 T cell receptor beta chains below, sequenced in a study of T cell responses to AZD1222 COVID-19 vaccine. The data were produced by immunoSEQ multiplex PCR, yet TCRdb's version contains in-frame clones alone and is incomplete. The sample has fewer than 70,000 clones, around 90% seen once. Material: peripheral blood, obtained on day 0 of AZD1222 vaccination. These receptors originate from an adult in good health.

V and J are TRBV19 and TRBJ1-3, with 7 bases identical to TRBD1. CDR3 size: 16 residues. CDR1 is LNHDA, CDR2 SQIVND, per germline (reference sequence). Unmatched junction bases numbered 9, after V lost 7 bases and J lost 0 bases. The CDR3 coding sequence is TGTGCCAGTACCCCCGGGACAGCGTCCTCTGGAAACACCATATATTTT. Protein product: CASTPGTASSGNTIYF.

This chain uses TRBV4-2 with TRBJ2-3, with a weak D call TRBD1 (6 bases). V was clipped by 0 bases and J by 4 bases, with 17 bases between them. Germline-derived CDR1 and CDR2 are LGHNA and YNFKEQ. The CDR3 covers 17 residues. CDR3 sequence: CASSQERQGNLPDTQYF. The CDR3 bases are TGTGCCAGCAGCCAAGAACGCCAGGGGAATCTTCCAGATACGCAGTATTTT.

V is TRBV7-9 and J is TRBJ2-7, with D hard to call. Per the germline V gene, CDR1 is SEHNR and CDR2 is FQNEAQ (reference sequence). The CDR3 is made up of 14 amino acids. V lost 1 base and J 3 bases, leaving 10 bases between the germline ends. CDR3 in amino acids: CASSLDVNLYEQYF. CDR3 nucleotide sequence: TGTGCCAGCAGCTTAGATGTGAACCTCTACGAGCAGTACTTC.

This rearrangement joins TRBV2 to TRBJ1-1, with TRBD1 matching 11 bases. J gave up 11 bases and V 6 bases, and 8 bases lay outside the gene matches. The CDR3 loop spans 13 amino acids. Germline values: CDR1 SNHLY, CDR2 FYNNEI. The CDR3 DNA reads TGTGCCAGCAGCCGGGGACAGGGGGGTTCGGCTTTCTTT. This gives the protein CASSRGQGGSAFF.

The V call is TRBV6-5, the J call TRBJ2-2; 8 positions agree with TRBD1. Germline trimming cut 8 bases from V and 5 bases from J; bases unmatched to any gene: 10. Germline CDR1 MNHEY, CDR2 SVGAGI. This CDR3 contains 15 residues. The chain's CDR3 is CASRVGQGFTGELFF. In DNA, the CDR3 is TGTGCCAGCCGCGTAGGACAGGGATTTACCGGGGAGCTGTTTTTT.

This clone was detected a few times. The gene calls are TRBV7-6 and TRBJ2-1; the D gene is possibly TRBD2 (5 bases). There are 16 residues in the CDR3. The germline V gene has CDR1 SGHVS and CDR2 FNYEAQ. V gave up 1 base and J gave up 1 base, with 11 bases separating them. The CDR3 bases are TGTGCCAGCAGCTTAGATATGAGCGGTTCCTACAATGAGCAGTTCTTC. It translates to CASSLDMSGSYNEQFF. Based on the CDR3 plus reference TRBV7-6 and TRBJ2-1, the full variable domain is GAGVSQSPRYKVTKRGQDVALRCDPISGHVSLYWYRQALGQGPEFLTYFNYEAQQDKSGLPNDRFSAERPEGSISTLTIQRTEQRDSAMYRCASSLDMSGSYNEQFFGPGTRLTVL.

The chain recombines TRBV5-1 with TRBJ1-4, with 8 bases lining up with TRBD1. The CDR3 runs 14 residues. Trimming cost V 4 bases and J 8 bases; bases outside gene matches: 7. Germline assignment: CDR1 SGHRS and CDR2 YFSETQ. The CDR3 sequence is CASSPGGLGEKLFF. The DNA for the CDR3 is TGCGCCAGCAGCCCAGGGGGCTTGGGCGAAAAACTGTTTTTT.

V is TRBV4-2 and J is TRBJ1-2; possibly TRBD1 for D (5 bases). CDR3 length equals 12 residues. Per germline, CDR1 LGHNA and CDR2 YNFKEQ. The V gene lost 2 bases and the J gene lost 11 bases, with 12 bases spanning the gap. CDR3 coding DNA: TGTGCCAGCAGCCAATTCGGGGGAGGGTACACCTTC. Amino acids: CASSQFGGGYTF.

The J gene is TRBJ2-3, the V gene TRBV18, with 9 bases lining up with TRBD1. Trimming cost V 6 bases and J 4 bases; bases outside gene matches: 11. The CDR3 loop spans 16 amino acids. Per the germline V gene, CDR1 is KGHSH and CDR2 is LQKENI. Written as DNA, the CDR3 is TGTGCCAGCTCTGGACCGGGACAGGGTGCCGCAGATACGCAGTATTTT. This translates into CASSGPGQGAADTQYF.

CDR3 in amino acids: CASSERASDYGYTF. The CDR3 coding sequence is TGTGCCAGCAGTGAAAGGGCCAGCGACTATGGCTACACCTTC. The rearrangement links TRBV2 to TRBJ1-2; D ambiguous. This CDR3 is built from 14 residues. Trimming stripped 2 bases from V and 3 bases from J, with 10 bases between. Per the germline V gene, CDR1 is SNHLY and CDR2 is FYNNEI. The full variable domain, in which reference TRBV2 and TRBJ1-2 provide the parts outside the CDR3, is EPEVTQTPSHQVTQMGQEVILRCVPISNHLYFYWYRQILGQKVEFLVSFYNNEISEKSEIFDDQFSVERPDGSNFTLKIRSTKLEDSAMYFCASSERASDYGYTFGSGTRLTVV.

The DNA of the CDR3 is TGCAGTGCTAGAGGGGAGTATGAGCAGTTCTTC. Its protein product is CSARGEYEQFF. V usage is TRBV20-1 and J usage is TRBJ2-1; tentatively, D is TRBD2 (5 bases). V lost 1 base, J lost 8 bases, and 6 bases lay in between. Per germline, CDR1 DFQATT and CDR2 SNEGSKA (reference sequence). This CDR3 spans 11 amino acids.

The rearrangement uses TRBV6-5 and TRBJ2-1, with D uncertain. The V end was cut by 2 bases, the J end by 6 bases, with 8 bases between. The CDR3 is made up of 13 amino acids. Germline loops: CDR1 MNHEY, CDR2 SVGAGI. This CDR3 reads CASSYALSNEQFF. The CDR3 region has the DNA TGTGCCAGCAGTTACGCCTTATCCAATGAGCAGTTCTTC.